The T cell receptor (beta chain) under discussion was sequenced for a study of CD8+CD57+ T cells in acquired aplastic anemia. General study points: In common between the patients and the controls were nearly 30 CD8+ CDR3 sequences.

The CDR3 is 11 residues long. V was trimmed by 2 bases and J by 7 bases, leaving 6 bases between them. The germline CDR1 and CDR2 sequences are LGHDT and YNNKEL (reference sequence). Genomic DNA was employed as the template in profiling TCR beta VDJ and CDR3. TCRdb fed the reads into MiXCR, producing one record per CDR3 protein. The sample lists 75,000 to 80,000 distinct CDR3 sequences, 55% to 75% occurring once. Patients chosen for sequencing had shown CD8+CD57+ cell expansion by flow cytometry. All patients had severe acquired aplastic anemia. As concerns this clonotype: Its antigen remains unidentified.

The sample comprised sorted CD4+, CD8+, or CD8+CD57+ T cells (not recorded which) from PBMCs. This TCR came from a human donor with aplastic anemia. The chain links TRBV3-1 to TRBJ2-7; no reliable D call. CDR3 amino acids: CASSQTWEQYF. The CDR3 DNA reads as TGTGCCAGCAGCCAAACATGGGAGCAGTACTTC.